Presented here are 10 T cell receptor beta chains from one specimen sequenced in a study of T cells after yellow fever vaccination. TCRdb reanalysed the 5' RACE reads using MiXCR and keeps one entry per CDR3 protein. The sample carries about 260,000 distinct CDR3 sequences, under 15% recorded once. The material was CD4+ T cells sorted from PBMCs, obtained 45 days after the yellow fever booster vaccination. These receptors all come from a man aged 25 to 40 who received the YFV17D yellow fever vaccine.

This clonotype has more than one count but fewer than ten. The chain couples TRBV20-1 to TRBJ1-6; 8 bases line up with TRBD1. With 1 base clipped from V and 9 bases from J, the junction kept 8 bases outside the gene matches. CDR1 is DFQATT, CDR2 SNEGSKA, per germline (reference sequence). CDR3 length: 15 residues. The CDR3 reads CSARGMTGVASPLHF. The CDR3 DNA reads TGCAGTGCTAGAGGGATGACAGGGGTAGCTTCACCCCTCCACTTT.

This clonotype was counted between two and nine times. V gene TRBV23-1 combines with J gene TRBJ2-1, with a tentative D call TRBD2 (6 bases). TRBV23-1 has ORF status, its function being uncertain. The CDR3 has 14 residues. Trimming cost V 0 bases and J 6 bases, with 9 bases left between them. CDR3: CASSQSGGVNEQFF. As DNA, the CDR3 is TGCGCCAGCAGTCAATCGGGAGGAGTCAATGAGCAGTTCTTC.

The sample holds one count of this clonotype. The junction departs from germline at one end; a sequencing error may be responsible. This chain uses TRBV5-1 with TRBJ2-2, with D tentatively TRBD2 (6 bases). Germline values: CDR1 SGHRS, CDR2 YFSETQ. This CDR3 comprises 15 residues. CDR3 loop: CASSPLVGNTGGLFF. For the CDR3, the DNA is TGCGCCAGCAGCCCCCTCGTGGGGAACACCGGGGGGCTGTTTTTT.

This clonotype was counted between two and nine times. The chain joins TRBV3-1 to TRBJ2-7; no firm D call. Trimming left V 3 bases short and J 2 bases short, with 11 bases between. CDR3 length: 14 residues. Germline V gene data show CDR1 as LGHDT and CDR2 as YNNKEL (reference sequence). The CDR3 loop reads CASSQVGRAYEQYF. CDR3 coding DNA: TGTGCCAGCAGCCAGGTGGGCAGAGCCTACGAGCAGTACTTC.

This clonotype was found a few times. The chain uses TRBV29-1 and TRBJ2-1; 10 nucleotides align to TRBD2. Per germline, CDR1 SQVTM and CDR2 ANQGSEA. V shed 7 bases, J shed 1 base, and the junction held 1 base outside the gene matches. The CDR3 is made up of 13 amino acids. This CDR3 reads CSETSGSYNEQFF. Here the CDR3 DNA reads TGCAGCGAGACTAGCGGGTCCTACAATGAGCAGTTCTTC.

The gene calls are TRBV3-1 and TRBJ2-1; 9 bases map to TRBD2. Germline V gene sequence: CDR1 LGHDT, CDR2 YNNKEL (reference sequence). V lost 2 bases, J lost 7 bases, and 15 bases stayed unmatched. This CDR3 has 18 amino acids. The CDR3 sequence: CASSQPYSGGRAGNEQFF. CDR3 nucleotides: TGTGCCAGCAGCCAACCCTACTCGGGCGGGAGGGCCGGAAATGAGCAGTTCTTC.

This chain connects TRBV2 to TRBJ2-5, with D uncertain. Germline assignment: CDR1 SNHLY and CDR2 FYNNEI. This CDR3 has 11 residues. Between the trimmed V and J ends, which lost 9 bases and 4 bases, there was a span of 9 bases. The CDR3 loop is CARRQIETQYF. The CDR3 DNA reads as TGTGCCAGACGACAAATAGAGACCCAGTACTTC. The entire variable domain, with the rest obtained from reference TRBV2 and TRBJ2-5, is as follows: EPEVTQTPSHQVTQMGQEVILRCVPISNHLYFYWYRQILGQKVEFLVSFYNNEISEKSEIFDDQFSVERPDGSNFTLKIRSTKLEDSAMYFCARRQIETQYFGPGTRLLVL.

The V and J genes are TRBV7-9 and TRBJ2-3; a possible D gene is TRBD2 (6 bases). The CDR3 loop spans 15 amino acids. Germline V gene lookup returns CDR1 SEHNR and CDR2 FQNEAQ (reference sequence). The V gene lost 4 bases and the J gene lost 2 bases, with 13 bases spanning the gap. CDR3 sequence (DNA): TGTGCCAGCAGCTCTGCGGGAATATACACAGATACGCAGTATTTT. This codes for CASSSAGIYTDTQYF.

This clonotype was detected a few times. The chain employs TRBV7-8 and TRBJ2-7; D is unresolved. This CDR3 has 11 amino acids. Trimming shortened V by 6 bases and J by 5 bases, and 8 bases separated the two germline ends. Per the germline V gene, CDR1 is SGHVS and CDR2 is FQNEAQ. The CDR3 loop is CASRGSDEQYF. The DNA for the CDR3 is TGTGCCAGCAGAGGTTCGGACGAGCAGTACTTC.

This clonotype was found many times. The DNA of the CDR3 is TGTGCCAGCAGTTGGACTAGCGGGACTGACCAGTACTTC. It codes for CASSWTSGTDQYF. V is TRBV6-2 or TRBV6-3 and J is TRBJ2-5; 12 bases line up with TRBD2. Germline V gives CDR1 MNHEY, CDR2 SVGEGT. Trimming at V came to 4 bases and at J to 10 bases, leaving 4 bases not matched to a gene. The CDR3 is made up of 13 amino acids.